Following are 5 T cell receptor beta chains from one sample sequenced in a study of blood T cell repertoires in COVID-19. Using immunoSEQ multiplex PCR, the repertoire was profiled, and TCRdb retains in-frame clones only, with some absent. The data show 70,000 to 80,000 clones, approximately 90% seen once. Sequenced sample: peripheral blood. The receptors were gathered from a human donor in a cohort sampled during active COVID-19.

This chain's CDR3 is CASSLRPRENTEAFF. As DNA, the CDR3 is TGTGCCAGCAGCTTAAGACCTCGGGAGAACACTGAAGCTTTCTTT. The chain couples TRBV7-2 to TRBJ1-1; D call uncertain. Germline V lookup: CDR1 SGHTA, CDR2 FQGNSA. The germline V and J ends were trimmed by 2 bases and 1 base, with 11 bases remaining between them. The CDR3 is made up of 15 amino acids.

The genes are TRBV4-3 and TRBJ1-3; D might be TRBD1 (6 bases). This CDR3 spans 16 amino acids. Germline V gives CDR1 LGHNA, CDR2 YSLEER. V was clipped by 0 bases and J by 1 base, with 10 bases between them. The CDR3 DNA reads TGCGCCAGCAGCCAAGAGGTACAGGGTTCTGGAAACACCATATATTTT. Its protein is CASSQEVQGSGNTIYF.

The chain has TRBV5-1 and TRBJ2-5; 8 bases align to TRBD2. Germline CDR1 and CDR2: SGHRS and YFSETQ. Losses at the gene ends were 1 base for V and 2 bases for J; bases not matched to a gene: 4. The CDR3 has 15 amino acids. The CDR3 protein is CASSLWRGEQETQYF. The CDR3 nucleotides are TGCGCCAGCAGCTTGTGGCGGGGGGAACAAGAGACCCAGTACTTC. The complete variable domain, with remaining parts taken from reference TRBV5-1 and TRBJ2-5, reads KAGVTQTPRYLIKTRGQQVTLSCSPISGHRSVSWYQQTPGQGLQFLFEYFSETQRNKGNFPGRFSGRQFSNSRSEMNVSTLELGDSALYLCASSLWRGEQETQYFGPGTRLLVL.

The CDR3, as DNA: TGTGCCAGCAGCTTAGCGGCAGGGGTAGGCACTGAAGCTTTCTTT. Translated, it gives CASSLAAGVGTEAFF. This chain connects TRBV11-1 to TRBJ1-1, with D possibly TRBD1 on 6 matching bases. CDR1 is SGHAT and CDR2 is FQDESV in the germline V gene (reference sequence). The CDR3 totals 15 residues. Between the trimmed V and J ends, which lost 0 bases and 4 bases, there was a span of 12 bases.

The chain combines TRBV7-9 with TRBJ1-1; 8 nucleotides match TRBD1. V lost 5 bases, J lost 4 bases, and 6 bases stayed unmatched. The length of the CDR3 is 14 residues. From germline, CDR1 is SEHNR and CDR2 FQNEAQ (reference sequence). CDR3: CASSAGQGGTEAFF. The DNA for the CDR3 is TGTGCCAGCAGCGCCGGACAGGGCGGCACTGAAGCTTTCTTT.